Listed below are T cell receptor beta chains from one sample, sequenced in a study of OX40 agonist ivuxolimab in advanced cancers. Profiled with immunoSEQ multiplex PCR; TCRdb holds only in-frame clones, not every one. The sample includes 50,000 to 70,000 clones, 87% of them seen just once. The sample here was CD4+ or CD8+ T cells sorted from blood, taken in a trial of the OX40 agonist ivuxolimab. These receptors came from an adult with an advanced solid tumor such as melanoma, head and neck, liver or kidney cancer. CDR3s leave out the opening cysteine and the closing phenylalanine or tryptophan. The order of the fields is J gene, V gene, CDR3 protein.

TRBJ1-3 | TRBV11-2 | ASSPPGEWSGNTIY
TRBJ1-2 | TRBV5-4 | ASSSEGRTSYGYT
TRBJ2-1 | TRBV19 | ASKARLTRGNEQF
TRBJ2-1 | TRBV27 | PGCPYNEQF
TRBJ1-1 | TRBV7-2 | ASSLEPIGSNTEAF
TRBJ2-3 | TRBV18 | ASSPSGRSYTQY
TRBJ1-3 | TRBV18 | ASSPNTVSSGNTIY
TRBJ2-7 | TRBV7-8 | ASSQWTSGGLRRADEQY
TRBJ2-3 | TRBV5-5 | ASSLGTSGRVIITQY
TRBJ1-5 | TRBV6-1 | ASSERTGDQPQH
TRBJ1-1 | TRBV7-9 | ASSLARFAF
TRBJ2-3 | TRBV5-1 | ASSQTSGYTDTQY
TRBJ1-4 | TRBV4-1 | ASSQAGTANEKLF
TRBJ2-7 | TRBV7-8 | ASSLGRVSYEQY
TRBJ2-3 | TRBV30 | AWSRDLLDTQY
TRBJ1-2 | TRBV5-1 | ASSLILGYGYT
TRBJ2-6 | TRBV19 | ASSMSAGGRGANVLT
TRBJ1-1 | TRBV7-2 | ASTVLQGTEAF
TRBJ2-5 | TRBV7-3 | ASSPGTSGAQETQY
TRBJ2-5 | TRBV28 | ASSPLGGGRETQY